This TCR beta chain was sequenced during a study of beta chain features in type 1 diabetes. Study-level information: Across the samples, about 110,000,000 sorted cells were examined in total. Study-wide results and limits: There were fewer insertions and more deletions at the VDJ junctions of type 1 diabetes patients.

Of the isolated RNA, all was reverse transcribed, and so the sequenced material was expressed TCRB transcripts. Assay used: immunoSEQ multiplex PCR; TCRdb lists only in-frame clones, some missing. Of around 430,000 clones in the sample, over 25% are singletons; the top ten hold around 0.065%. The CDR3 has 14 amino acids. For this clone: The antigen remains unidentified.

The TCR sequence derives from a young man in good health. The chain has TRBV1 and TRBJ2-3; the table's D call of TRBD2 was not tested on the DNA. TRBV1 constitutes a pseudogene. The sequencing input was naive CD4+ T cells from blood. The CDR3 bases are TGCACCAGCTCTTCTAGCGGGTTGGGAGATACGCAGTATTTT. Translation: CTSSSSGLGDTQYF.